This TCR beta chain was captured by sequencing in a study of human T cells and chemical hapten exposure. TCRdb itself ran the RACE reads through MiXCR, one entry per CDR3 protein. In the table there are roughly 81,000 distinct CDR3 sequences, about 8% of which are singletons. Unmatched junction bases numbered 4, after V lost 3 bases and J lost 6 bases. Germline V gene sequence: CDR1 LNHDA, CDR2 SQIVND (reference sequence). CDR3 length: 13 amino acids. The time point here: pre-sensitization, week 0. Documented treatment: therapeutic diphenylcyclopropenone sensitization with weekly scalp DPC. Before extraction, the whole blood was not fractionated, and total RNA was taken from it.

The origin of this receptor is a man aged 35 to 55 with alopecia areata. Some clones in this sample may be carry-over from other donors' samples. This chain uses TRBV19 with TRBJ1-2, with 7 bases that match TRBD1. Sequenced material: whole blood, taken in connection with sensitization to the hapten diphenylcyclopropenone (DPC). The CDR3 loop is CASSMMQGDGYTF. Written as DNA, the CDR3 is TGTGCCAGTAGTATGATGCAGGGGGATGGCTACACCTTC.